The 22 T cell receptor beta chains reported below all come from one sample, sequenced in a study of liver allograft versus peripheral blood T cells. Across the whole study: T cell receptor repertoires in transplanted livers were compared with those in recipients' peripheral blood.

MiXCR was run by TCRdb on the reads, yielding one entry per CDR3 protein. The sample has more than 6,000 distinct CDR3 sequences; approximately 16% are singletons. These receptors were obtained from a human patient who had a liver transplant. Some T cells may be supplied by the graft donor.

This sequence joins TRBV20-1 and TRBJ1-1, with no clear D. Germline lookup yields CDR1 DFQATT and CDR2 SNEGSKA (reference sequence). CDR3 length: 16 amino acids. V dropped 0 bases and J dropped 5 bases, with 19 bases sitting between them. CDR3 residues: CSARDGRKGRTTEAFF. The CDR3 coding sequence is TGCAGTGCTAGAGACGGCCGGAAAGGTCGAACTACTGAAGCTTTCTTT.

CDR3 sequence (DNA): TGTGCCTGGAGTCCCGACAGGGCCCTCTACGAGCAGTACTTC. It encodes CAWSPDRALYEQYF. V usage is TRBV30 and J usage is TRBJ2-7; 7 positions match TRBD1. The CDR3 length is 14 residues. The germline CDR1 and CDR2 sequences are GTSNPN and SVGIG (reference sequence). The V and J ends lost 2 bases and 3 bases, in that order; junction bases with no gene match: 7.

This clonotype was observed at least ten times. The chain links TRBV6-5 to TRBJ1-1; 8 nucleotides align to TRBD1. Trimming cost V 2 bases and J 2 bases; bases outside gene matches: 7. CDR1 and CDR2 (germline): MNHEY, SVGAGI. The CDR3 length is 16 residues. The CDR3 DNA reads TGTGCCAGCAGTTACACCCGGACAGGGAGCAACACTGAAGCTTTCTTT. Residues: CASSYTRTGSNTEAFF.

This clonotype occurred many times. This chain links TRBV20-1 with TRBJ1-6; 7 bases match TRBD1. Losses at the gene ends were 5 bases for V and 7 bases for J; bases not matched to a gene: 11. The germline V gene has CDR1 DFQATT and CDR2 SNEGSKA (reference sequence). This CDR3 has 15 amino acids. CDR3 region: CSAFLQGHFNSPLHF. DNA of the CDR3: TGCAGTGCTTTTCTACAGGGGCACTTCAATTCACCCCTCCACTTT.

Only a few counts were recorded for this clonotype. The rearrangement links TRBV9 to TRBJ1-2; the match to TRBD1 covers 8 bases. V trimming: 3 bases; J trimming: 8 bases; junction bases outside the gene matches: 9. The CDR3 consists of 14 residues. CDR1 SGDLS and CDR2 YYNGEE come from the germline V gene. CDR3 nucleotides: TGTGCCAGCAGCGACGGACAGGGCGTTAGGGGCTACACCTTC. Its protein product is CASSDGQGVRGYTF.

By its share, this clonotype is medium-sized. The chain is built from TRBV7-2 and TRBJ1-1; 7 positions agree with TRBD1. Trimming removed 5 bases from V and 4 bases from J; junction bases left unmatched: 4. The CDR3 has 13 residues. The V gene's germline CDR1 is SGHTA and CDR2 FQGNSA. CDR3 sequence: CASSEQGLTEAFF. CDR3 nucleotides: TGTGCCAGCAGCGAACAGGGGCTCACTGAAGCTTTCTTT.

This clonotype was found a few times. The chain links TRBV2 to TRBJ1-5; D possibly corresponds to TRBD1 (5 bases). V was pared by 3 bases and J by 0 bases, with 9 bases between. The V gene's germline CDR1 is SNHLY and CDR2 FYNNEI. The CDR3 length is 15 residues. CDR3 region: CASSETDYSNQPQHF. CDR3 nucleotides: TGTGCCAGCAGTGAGACAGATTATAGCAATCAGCCCCAGCATTTT.

CDR3 sequence reads: CASSESSDSTLHF. The CDR3 bases are TGCGCCAGCAGTGAGTCTTCGGACAGTACCCTCCACTTT. V usage is TRBV10-1 and J usage is TRBJ1-6; a weak D match, TRBD1 (6 bases). Trimming shortened V by 0 bases and J by 14 bases, and 11 bases separated the two germline ends. CDR1 and CDR2 from the germline V gene are WNHNN and SYGVQD (reference sequence). This CDR3 contains 13 residues.

This clonotype is categorized as medium-sized. This chain links TRBV6-5 with TRBJ1-2, with D uncertain. With 0 bases removed from V and 7 bases from J, the gap between germline ends came to 6 bases. The CDR3 consists of 12 residues. Germline V lookup: CDR1 MNHEY, CDR2 SVGAGI. CDR3 sequence: CASSYSASGYTF. CDR3 sequence (DNA): TGTGCCAGCAGTTACTCAGCGAGTGGCTACACCTTC.

This clonotype counts as medium-sized. This chain joins TRBV6-5 and TRBJ1-2, with 9 positions matching TRBD1. Germline CDR1 MNHEY, CDR2 SVGAGI. The J segment lost 14 bases and the V segment lost 8 bases, leaving 15 bases of the junction unmatched. The CDR3 is 13 amino acids. CDR3 nucleotides: TGTGCCAGCTCTCCCCGGGACAGGGAAAGTGGGACCTTC. Its protein product is CASSPRDRESGTF.

In the case of this clonotype: A much larger clone sits a single nucleotide away, making a read error possible. CDR3 sequence: CASRLTTRGGGLNTGELFF. The CDR3 nucleotides read TGTGCCAGCAGGTTAACGACAAGGGGCGGGGGTCTTAACACCGGGGAGCTGTTTTTT. The chain is built from TRBV6-5 and TRBJ2-2, with 7 nucleotides matching TRBD2. CDR1 MNHEY and CDR2 SVGAGI come from the germline V gene. The CDR3 covers 19 residues. V trimming: 6 bases; J trimming: 2 bases; junction bases outside the gene matches: 18.

This rearrangement joins TRBV9 to TRBJ1-6; no definite D call. Trimming stripped 4 bases from V and 0 bases from J, with 11 bases between. The CDR3 length is 16 residues. The germline V gene encodes CDR1 SGDLS and CDR2 YYNGEE. Here the CDR3 reads CASSPQATSYNSPLHF. The CDR3 DNA reads as TGTGCCAGCAGCCCCCAAGCCACCTCCTATAATTCACCCCTCCACTTT. Looking up the rest from reference TRBV9 and TRBJ1-6 gives the full variable domain: DSGVTQTPKHLITATGQRVTLRCSPRSGDLSVYWYQQSLDQGLQFLIQYYNGEERAKGNILERFSAQQFPDLHSELNLSSLELGDSALYFCASSPQATSYNSPLHFGNGTRLTVT.

In its sample, this clonotype was seen many times. The V gene is TRBV7-9, the J gene TRBJ1-2; D perhaps matches TRBD1 (5 bases). The CDR3 loop spans 10 amino acids. Trimming pared 6 bases from V and 12 bases from J, leaving 11 bases between. The germline V gene encodes CDR1 SEHNR and CDR2 FQNEAQ (reference sequence). CDR3 in DNA: TGTGCCAGCAGTAACCAGGGAGACACCTTC. Translation: CASSNQGDTF.

In this sample, this clonotype is medium-sized. This sequence joins TRBV19 and TRBJ1-3; D may be TRBD1 (5 bases). The ends were cut back, 5 bases at V and 0 bases at J, with 8 bases in the middle. Germline CDR1 is LNHDA and CDR2 is SQIVND (reference sequence). The CDR3 runs 14 residues. The DNA of the CDR3 is TGTGCCAGTAGTGTGGGGGACTCTGGAAACACCATATATTTT. Protein sequence: CASSVGDSGNTIYF.

This clonotype has just a few counts. V usage is TRBV30 and J usage is TRBJ2-7; the D gene is possibly TRBD1 (6 bases). Germline CDR1 reads GTSNPN; CDR2 reads SVGIG (reference sequence). The CDR3 runs to 13 residues. V was pared by 4 bases and J by 7 bases, with 17 bases between. In nucleotides, the CDR3 is TGTGCCTGGAACCTAAAACAGGGTGGGGAGCAGTACTTC. Amino acid sequence: CAWNLKQGGEQYF.

In this sample, this clonotype turned up many times. The J gene is TRBJ1-2, the V gene TRBV7-9; D is perhaps TRBD1 (6 bases). The length of the CDR3 is 15 residues. Trimming shortened V by 8 bases and J by 2 bases, and 18 bases separated the two germline ends. Germline values: CDR1 SEHNR, CDR2 FQNEAQ (reference sequence). The CDR3 here is CASARRGGQNYGYTF. The CDR3 DNA reads as TGTGCCAGCGCCCGGCGCGGGGGGCAGAACTATGGCTACACCTTC.

This clonotype was found a few times. V is TRBV5-6 and J is TRBJ1-4; D is ambiguous. This CDR3 region has 14 residues. The germline V gene encodes CDR1 SGHDT and CDR2 YYEEEE. Trimming left V 3 bases short and J 8 bases short, with 14 bases between. The CDR3 DNA sequence: TGTGCCAGCAGCTCCATAGCCTTCGGGGAAAAACTGTTTTTT. Translation: CASSSIAFGEKLFF.

This clonotype was observed a handful of times. This chain joins TRBV19 and TRBJ1-5; perhaps TRBD1 as D (6 bases). Looked up from germline, CDR1 is LNHDA and CDR2 is SQIVND (reference sequence). The V and J ends lost 3 bases and 6 bases respectively, with 15 bases between them. The CDR3 runs 15 residues. CDR3 region: CASSISGRGVQPQHF. The CDR3 nucleotides read TGTGCCAGTAGTATTTCCGGGAGGGGGGTTCAGCCCCAGCATTTT.

This clonotype is judged medium-sized (0.01 to 0.1%). As DNA, the CDR3 is TGTGCCAGCAGTGAAACAGGGAAGAACAATCAGCCCCAGCATTTT. Translated, it gives CASSETGKNNQPQHF. The V gene is TRBV6-1, the J gene TRBJ1-5, with D tentatively TRBD1 (6 bases). There are 15 residues in the CDR3. CDR1 and CDR2 from the germline V gene are MNHNS and SASEGT. Trimming pared 2 bases from V and 3 bases from J, leaving 11 bases between.

In this sample, this clonotype is medium-sized. V is TRBV10-3 and J is TRBJ1-3; 8 bases line up with TRBD1. The V and J ends lost 3 bases and 0 bases, in that order; junction bases with no gene match: 7. The CDR3 has 17 amino acids. The germline CDR1 and CDR2 sequences are ENHRY and SYGVKD. CDR3 protein: CAISDQTGARSGNTIYF. In DNA form, the CDR3 reads TGTGCCATCAGTGACCAGACAGGGGCCCGCTCTGGAAACACCATATATTTT.

This clonotype was found a few times. The chain recombines TRBV7-3 with TRBJ2-1; possibly TRBD2 for D (5 bases). This CDR3 has 14 residues. The germline V and J ends were trimmed by 5 bases and 0 bases, with 8 bases remaining between them. Germline CDR1 reads SGHTA; CDR2 reads FQGTGA. The DNA for the CDR3 is TGTGCCAGCAGCCCCCGGGGCTCCTACAATGAGCAGTTCTTC. Translated, it gives CASSPRGSYNEQFF.

Sample share makes this clonotype medium-sized. V and J are TRBV18 and TRBJ2-1, with a tentative D call TRBD2 (5 bases). This CDR3 comprises 14 residues. Trimming pared 2 bases from V and 2 bases from J, leaving 7 bases between. The germline gives CDR1 KGHSH, CDR2 LQKENI. As DNA, the CDR3 is TGTGCCAGCTCACCAACTAGGACCTACAATGAGCAGTTCTTC. Encoded protein: CASSPTRTYNEQFF.